A single sample gave rise to the 27 T cell receptor beta chains below, sequenced in a study of Graves' ophthalmopathy and Graves' hyperthyroidism. The sequenced template was RNA, covering the TCR beta CDR3 region. First-round RT-PCR relied on HTBI primers, and a second-round multiplex PCR came next. TCRdb used MiXCR to reprocess the multiplex PCR reads, holding one entry per CDR3 protein. The data hold 400,000 or so distinct CDR3 sequences, with about 15% observed a single time. Specimen: peripheral blood. These receptors were taken from an adult woman with stable Graves' hyperthyroidism.

This clonotype has at least ten counts. V gene TRBV28 combines with J gene TRBJ1-2; maybe TRBD1 (5 bases). V lost 6 bases, J lost 4 bases, and 15 bases lay in between. The CDR3 has 14 residues. CDR1 and CDR2 from the germline V gene are MDHEN and SYDVKM. The CDR3 is CASRTGTLSYGYTF. CDR3 DNA: TGTGCCAGCAGGACCGGGACCCTCAGCTATGGCTACACCTTC.

This clonotype is labeled as medium-sized (0.01 to 0.1%). The V and J genes are TRBV6-2 or TRBV6-3 and TRBJ2-2, with D uncertain. The CDR3 consists of 15 residues. V dropped 2 bases and J dropped 2 bases, with 9 bases sitting between them. Germline CDR1 is MNHEY and CDR2 is SVGEGT. CDR3 sequence (DNA): TGTGCCAGCAGTTACAACAGCTTTAACACCGGGGAGCTGTTTTTT. This sequence encodes CASSYNSFNTGELFF.

The sample holds many counts of this clonotype. The chain has TRBV15 and TRBJ1-5, with a weak D call TRBD1 (6 bases). V lost 1 base and J 6 bases, leaving 10 bases between the germline ends. The CDR3 consists of 14 residues. Germline CDR1 and CDR2: LNHNV and YYDKDF (reference sequence). This chain's CDR3 is CATSRGVGGQPQHF. In DNA, the CDR3 is TGTGCCACCAGCAGAGGGGTAGGGGGTCAGCCCCAGCATTTT.

This sequence joins TRBV10-3 and TRBJ1-2; D ambiguous. Germline V gene sequence: CDR1 ENHRY, CDR2 SYGVKD. The CDR3 loop spans 14 amino acids. V was trimmed by 11 bases and J by 4 bases, leaving 20 bases between them. CDR3 bases: TGTGCCGCCCATCCAGGCTTTTCGGGCTATGGCTACACCTTC. It is translated as CAAHPGFSGYGYTF.

The chain uses TRBV12-3 or TRBV12-4 and TRBJ1-5; D call uncertain. V was pared by 5 bases and J by 8 bases, with 10 bases between. This CDR3 spans 12 amino acids. Here the CDR3 DNA reads TGTGCCAGCAGTGTCAGTCTGGAGCCCCAGCATTTT. Encoded protein: CASSVSLEPQHF.

The J gene is TRBJ1-1, the V gene TRBV30; 8 positions agree with TRBD1. The CDR3 spans 13 residues. The V and J ends lost 4 bases and 1 base, in that order; junction bases with no gene match: 2. Germline loops: CDR1 GTSNPN, CDR2 SVGIG (reference sequence). CDR3 protein: CAWIGTGNTEAFF. The DNA of the CDR3 is TGTGCCTGGATTGGGACAGGGAACACTGAAGCTTTCTTT.

Ten or more counts support this clonotype. V gene TRBV28 combines with J gene TRBJ1-1, with TRBD1 matching 10 bases. V shed 3 bases and J 7 bases; nucleotides not matched to a gene: 2. Per the germline V gene, CDR1 is MDHEN and CDR2 is SYDVKM. The length of the CDR3 is 13 residues. The CDR3 here is CASSFDRGREAFF. Written as DNA, the CDR3 is TGTGCCAGCAGTTTCGACAGGGGGCGTGAAGCTTTCTTT.

This clonotype was picked up a small number of times. The chain carries TRBV19 and TRBJ2-5; 9 bases are a match to TRBD1. J gave up 4 bases and V 4 bases, and 10 bases lay outside the gene matches. The CDR3 has 16 amino acids. Looked up from germline, CDR1 is LNHDA and CDR2 is SQIVND (reference sequence). Here the CDR3 reads CASSSRWGQGPETQYF. The CDR3 nucleotides are TGTGCCAGTAGTAGCAGGTGGGGACAGGGACCAGAGACCCAGTACTTC.

V and J are TRBV11-1 and TRBJ2-2, with D perhaps TRBD2 (6 bases). V lost 2 bases and J 4 bases, leaving 14 bases between the germline ends. The CDR3 totals 16 residues. The germline V gene has CDR1 SGHAT and CDR2 FQDESV (reference sequence). CDR3 in DNA: TGTGCCAGCAGCTTAAGTGGTGGGAGGTCCACCGGGGAGCTGTTTTTT. Amino acids: CASSLSGGRSTGELFF.

The rearrangement uses TRBV7-8 and TRBJ1-6; 8 bases fit TRBD1. V lost 6 bases and J lost 7; bases outside the gene matches: 2. CDR1 and CDR2 (germline): SGHVS, FQNEAQ. CDR3 size: 13 residues. The CDR3 region is CASSWDRNSPLHF. The CDR3 DNA is TGTGCCAGCAGTTGGGACAGGAATTCACCCCTCCACTTT.

This clonotype has at least ten counts. V gene TRBV29-1 combines with J gene TRBJ2-5, with 9 bases aligning to TRBD2. This CDR3 is built from 14 residues. Germline-derived CDR1 and CDR2 are SQVTM and ANQGSEA. The J segment lost 6 bases and the V segment lost 4 bases, leaving 9 bases of the junction unmatched. Here the CDR3 DNA reads TGCAGCGTTGGTCCGAGGCTAGCGGGGAAGACCCAGTACTTC. Translation gives CSVGPRLAGKTQYF.

This chain uses TRBV9 with TRBJ1-2; the D is unclear. CDR1 is SGDLS, CDR2 YYNGEE, per germline. The CDR3 totals 15 residues. V lost 4 bases, J lost 8 bases, and 21 bases lay in between. In DNA form, the CDR3 reads TGTGCCAGCAGCTCGATTCCCGAACAGCCCTCGGGCTACACCTTC. Amino acid sequence: CASSSIPEQPSGYTF.

This clonotype was detected many times. V and J are TRBV5-1 and TRBJ2-6; 7 bases are shared with TRBD1. The CDR3 is made up of 16 amino acids. CDR1 and CDR2 (germline): SGHRS, YFSETQ. With V trimmed by 3 bases and J by 3 bases, 6 bases remained unmatched. CDR3 coding DNA: TGCGCCAGCAGCTACGGACAGGACCTTGGGGCCAACGTCCTGACTTTC. It codes for CASSYGQDLGANVLTF.

This clonotype was picked up many times. The V gene is TRBV20-1, the J gene TRBJ2-5; 8 bases match TRBD1. J gave up 4 bases and V 6 bases, and 7 bases lay outside the gene matches. The CDR3 extends over 13 amino acids. Per the germline V gene, CDR1 is DFQATT and CDR2 is SNEGSKA (reference sequence). The CDR3 here is CSAKTGVTETQYF. CDR3 nucleotides: TGCAGTGCCAAGACAGGGGTCACAGAGACCCAGTACTTC.

The sample holds many counts of this clonotype. The chain has TRBV28 and TRBJ2-7; TRBD1 matches 7 bases. Trimming cost V 1 base and J 2 bases; bases outside gene matches: 11. From germline, CDR1 is MDHEN and CDR2 SYDVKM. The CDR3 extends over 17 amino acids. CDR3 sequence: CASSLFHGTVQTYEQYF. In DNA form, the CDR3 reads TGTGCCAGCAGTTTATTCCACGGGACAGTTCAAACCTACGAGCAGTACTTC.

This clonotype was seen many times. The chain links TRBV28 to TRBJ2-5; 7 bases line up with TRBD2. The trim removed 4 bases at V and 5 bases at J, leaving 1 base unmatched. CDR1 and CDR2 from the germline V gene are MDHEN and SYDVKM. The CDR3 loop spans 12 amino acids. The CDR3 coding sequence is TGTGCCAGCAGTTCCGGGGGGGAGACCCAGTACTTC. This translates into CASSSGGETQYF. Full variable domain (rest looked up from reference TRBV28 and TRBJ2-5): DVKVTQSSRYLVKRTGEKVFLECVQDMDHENMFWYRQDPGLGLRLIYFSYDVKMKEKGDIPEGYSVSREKKERFSLILESASTNQTSMYLCASSSGGETQYFGPGTRLLVL.

This clonotype was observed many times. J is TRBJ2-2 and V is TRBV28, with 9 bases aligning to TRBD1. Germline V lookup: CDR1 MDHEN, CDR2 SYDVKM. The CDR3 runs 16 residues. Trimming at V came to 8 bases and at J to 9 bases, leaving 16 bases not matched to a gene. The DNA of the CDR3 is TGTGCCAGCCGAGATAACCTCGGGACAGGGTCCTGGGAGCTGTTTTTT. Residues: CASRDNLGTGSWELFF.

This clonotype has at least ten counts. This chain joins TRBV10-1 and TRBJ1-5, with no clear D. This CDR3 has 13 residues. The V gene's germline CDR1 is WNHNN and CDR2 SYGVQD (reference sequence). V was cut by 3 bases and J by 4 bases, with 7 bases left in between. CDR3 loop: CASSESVNQPQHF. Written as DNA, the CDR3 is TGCGCCAGCAGTGAATCGGTTAATCAGCCCCAGCATTTT.

This clonotype was recorded many times. The rearrangement links TRBV27 to TRBJ1-2, with D possibly being TRBD1 (5 bases). Germline values: CDR1 MNHEY, CDR2 SMNVEV (reference sequence). The length of the CDR3 is 15 residues. Trimming stripped 4 bases from V and 4 bases from J, with 16 bases between. The chain's CDR3 is CASSSTQTVIYGYTF. The CDR3 coding sequence is TGTGCCAGCAGTTCGACCCAGACAGTGATCTATGGCTACACCTTC.

This clonotype was seen repeatedly, ten times or more. The chain couples TRBV29-1 to TRBJ2-7; TRBD2 agrees at 13 bases. Germline assignment: CDR1 SQVTM and CDR2 ANQGSEA. The CDR3 spans 13 residues. V shed 4 bases and J 6 bases; nucleotides not matched to a gene: 3. The CDR3 reads CSVGTSGSGEQYF. For the CDR3, the DNA is TGCAGCGTTGGGACTAGCGGGAGCGGCGAGCAGTACTTC.

This clonotype was seen many times. V is TRBV18 and J is TRBJ1-5, with D unclear. The germline V gene encodes CDR1 KGHSH and CDR2 LQKENI. The CDR3 spans 8 residues. The V gene lost 7 bases and the J gene lost 9 bases, with 1 base spanning the gap. In DNA form, the CDR3 reads TGTGCCAGCTTGCCCCAGCATTTT. Protein product: CASLPQHF.

This clonotype was found many times. V usage is TRBV11-2 and J usage is TRBJ2-1; 7 bases line up with TRBD2. The germline CDR1 and CDR2 sequences are SGHAT and FQNNGV. The CDR3 extends over 16 amino acids. V shed 6 bases and J 1 base; nucleotides not matched to a gene: 9. The CDR3 nucleotides are TGTGCCAGCAGTAACTCGGGGGGTGGATCCTACAATGAGCAGTTCTTC. Amino acid sequence: CASSNSGGGSYNEQFF.

This clonotype appeared many times. The gene calls are TRBV14 and TRBJ2-5; TRBD1 matches at 10 bases. Germline CDR1 is SGHDN and CDR2 is FVKESK. This CDR3 has 18 amino acids. J was trimmed by 4 bases and V by 0 bases; bases with no gene match: 11. The CDR3 nucleotides are TGTGCCAGCAGCCAAGAAACGTTGGGACAGGGGTACGGAGAGACCCAGTACTTC. Translating it yields CASSQETLGQGYGETQYF.

Ten or more counts support this clonotype. The rearrangement joins TRBV7-2 to TRBJ2-7; 8 nucleotides match TRBD2. V shed 3 bases, J shed 2 bases, and the junction held 3 bases outside the gene matches. This CDR3 has 14 amino acids. The germline CDR1 and CDR2 sequences are SGHTA and FQGNSA. The CDR3 sequence is CASSFVAGTYEQYF. The CDR3 DNA reads as TGTGCCAGCAGCTTTGTAGCGGGAACCTACGAGCAGTACTTC.

This clonotype came up many times. This chain links TRBV4-1 with TRBJ1-1; D is uncertain. V shed 0 bases and J shed 5 bases, with 13 bases lying between them. CDR1 and CDR2 (germline): MGHRA, YSYEKL. This CDR3 is 15 amino acids long. CDR3 amino acids: CASSQDPPPGTEAFF. CDR3 nucleotide sequence: TGCGCCAGCAGCCAAGATCCTCCGCCGGGTACTGAAGCTTTCTTT.

This clonotype was counted at least ten times. The chain has TRBV7-2 and TRBJ1-2, with 9 bases identical to TRBD1. V lost 7 bases and J lost 2; bases outside the gene matches: 5. The CDR3 extends over 14 amino acids. Germline V gives CDR1 SGHTA, CDR2 FQGNSA. The CDR3: CASTFDRGNYGYTF. CDR3 in DNA: TGTGCCAGCACCTTTGACAGGGGGAACTATGGCTACACCTTC. The full variable domain, rest sourced from reference TRBV7-2 and TRBJ1-2, is GAGVSQSPSNKVTEKGKDVELRCDPISGHTALYWYRQSLGQGLEFLIYFQGNSAPDKSGLPSDRFSAERTGGSVSTLTIQRTQQEDSAVYLCASTFDRGNYGYTFGSGTRLTVV.

There are many counts of this clonotype. J is TRBJ2-7 and V is TRBV27; TRBD2 aligns across 10 bases. This CDR3 is built from 15 residues. Germline V gene data show CDR1 as MNHEY and CDR2 as SMNVEV (reference sequence). The V gene end was trimmed by 5 bases and the J gene end by 4 bases; junction bases not matched to a gene: 8. The CDR3 sequence is CASSSGRGLSYEQYF. CDR3 nucleotide sequence: TGTGCCAGCAGTAGCGGGAGGGGACTTTCGTACGAGCAGTACTTC.